The rows below give T cell receptor beta chains drawn from one sample of a study of control samples from healthy donors and cancer patients. TCRdb keeps only in-frame clones here, not all; method: immunoSEQ multiplex PCR. The sample has about 82,000 clones; around 91% are singletons. The sequencing input was blood. These receptors came from a man aged 50-59 years in good health. Both conserved end residues are part of each CDR3. A D gene is named only where the DNA matches it firmly. The size of a clone is reported for some rows only, either as once, few or many, or as a class for expanded clones.

>15|.|TRBV9|TRBJ1-2|.
TGTGCCAGCAGCGTAGTTCCTGGTACTAACTATGGCTACACCTTC
CASSVVPGTNYGYTF
>15|TRBD2|TRBV5-6|TRBJ2-5|once
TGTGCCAGCAGCTTCCCAGCGGGGGCCGGGGAGACCCAGTACTTC
CASSFPAGAGETQYF
>15|TRBD1|TRBV4-3|TRBJ1-5|once
TGCGCCAGCAGCTTGAGACAGGGCGGCAATCAGCCCCAGCATTTT
CASSLRQGGNQPQHF
>15|TRBD2|TRBV6-4|TRBJ2-1|.
TGTGCCAGCAGAGCCGGGACTAGCGGAAACAATGAGCAGTTCTTC
CASRAGTSGNNEQFF
>12|.|TRBV3-1/TRBV3-2|TRBJ2-3|.
TGTGCCAGCAGCCATACCACAGATACGCAGTATTTT
CASSHTTDTQYF
>13|.|TRBV3-1/TRBV3-2|TRBJ1-1|.
TGTGCCAGCAGCCAAGATAAGTCAAGACGACCTTTCTTT
CASSQDKSRRPFF
>15|TRBD2|TRBV7-2|TRBJ2-1|.
TGTGCCAGCAGCTCAGAGGCTAGCGGGTTCGATGAGCAGTTCTTC
CASSSEASGFDEQFF
>13|TRBD1|TRBV2|TRBJ2-7|.
TGTGCCAGCAACCGGGACAGGGGGCAAGAGCAGTACTTC
CASNRDRGQEQYF
>16|.|TRBV21-1|TRBJ2-1|.
TGTGCCAGCAGCTACCGCGCGCCCCAAAGGCACAATGAGCAGTTCTTC
CASSYRAPQRHNEQFF
>13|.|TRBV2|TRBJ1-4|.
TGTGCCAGCACCGGGACACGAAATGAAAAACTGTTTTTT
CASTGTRNEKLFF
>14|.|TRBV19|TRBJ1-4|once
TGTGCCAGTAGTTCGCTACGGACAGTTGAAAAACTGTTTTTT
CASSSLRTVEKLFF
>13|TRBD1|TRBV7-2|TRBJ2-5|.
TGTGCCAGCAGCGCGCAGGGGGCCGAGACCCAGTACTTC
CASSAQGAETQYF
>12|.|TRBV6-5|TRBJ1-6|.
TGTGCCAGCACCAACTATAATTCACCCCTCCACTTT
CASTNYNSPLHF
>17|TRBD1|TRBV11-3|TRBJ1-5|.
TGTGCCAGCAGCAACCGGGACAGGGAGTTGAGTAATCAGCCCCAGCATTTT
CASSNRDRELSNQPQHF
>16|TRBD2|TRBV5-3|TRBJ2-3|.
TGTGCCAGAAGCTTGGATGAGACTAGCGGGGCAGATACGCAGTATTTT
CARSLDETSGADTQYF
>15|.|TRBV6-5|TRBJ2-3|.
TGTGCCAGCAGACGTTCCCACCTCATCACAGATACGCAGTATTTT
CASRRSHLITDTQYF
>11|.|TRBV6-5|TRBJ1-1|.
TGTGCCAGCAGTTCTCTCTATGAAGCTTTCTTT
CASSSLYEAFF
>14|.|TRBV7-9|TRBJ2-1|.
TGTGCCAGCAGCTTAGGGGGGCGATTAGATGAGCAGTTCTTC
CASSLGGRLDEQFF
>13|TRBD1|TRBV18|TRBJ2-7|.
TGTGCCAGCCAGGGACAGCGCAACACCGAGCAGTACTTC
CASQGQRNTEQYF
>16|.|TRBV6-5|TRBJ2-7|.
TGTGCCAGCAGTTACTATCTGGCGACAGGTCCCTACGAGCAGTACTTC
CASSYYLATGPYEQYF